A single T cell receptor beta chain is shown here with its context. Its antigen is unidentified. The data originate from a study of cytomegalovirus exposure and HLA in healthy donors. Study-level results: Across HLA loci, a later analysis found differing TCR association rates, with DRB1 most and HLA-C fewest.

From germline, CDR1 is SGHVS and CDR2 FNYEAQ. V shed 3 bases, J shed 0 bases, and the junction held 4 bases outside the gene matches. The CDR3 consists of 16 residues. PCR used 60 Vbeta primers and 13 Jbeta primers. Assay: immunoSEQ multiplex PCR; the TCRdb copy retains only in-frame clones and omits some. This table lists nearly 200,000 clones. The receptor comes from a boy aged 5 to 17 in good health and CMV-seronegative. The sequenced sample was PBMCs. The genes are TRBV7-6 and TRBJ1-1; 10 bases fit TRBD1. The CDR3 DNA reads TGTGCCAGCAGCTTCGGGGACAGGGGCATGAACACTGAAGCTTTCTTT. Translating it yields CASSFGDRGMNTEAFF.